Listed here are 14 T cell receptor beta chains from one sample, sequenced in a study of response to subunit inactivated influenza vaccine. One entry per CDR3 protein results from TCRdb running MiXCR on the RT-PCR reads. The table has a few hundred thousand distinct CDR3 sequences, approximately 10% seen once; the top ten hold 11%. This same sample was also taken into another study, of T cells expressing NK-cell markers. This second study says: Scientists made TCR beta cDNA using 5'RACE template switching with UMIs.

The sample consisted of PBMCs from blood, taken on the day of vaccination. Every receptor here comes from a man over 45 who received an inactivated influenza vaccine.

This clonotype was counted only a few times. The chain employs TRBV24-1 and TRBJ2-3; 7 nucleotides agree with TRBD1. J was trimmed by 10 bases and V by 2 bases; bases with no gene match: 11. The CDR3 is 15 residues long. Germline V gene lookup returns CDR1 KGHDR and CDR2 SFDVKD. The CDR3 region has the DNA TGTGCCACCAGTGATTCCGGGACAGAGATCCTCGCGCAGTATTTT. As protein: CATSDSGTEILAQYF.

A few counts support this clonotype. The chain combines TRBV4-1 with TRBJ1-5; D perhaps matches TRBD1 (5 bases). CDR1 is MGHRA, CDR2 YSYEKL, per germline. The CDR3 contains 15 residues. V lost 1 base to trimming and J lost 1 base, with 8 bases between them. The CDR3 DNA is TGCGCCAGCAGCCAAGGGGACGGCAGCAATCAGCCCCAGCATTTT. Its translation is CASSQGDGSNQPQHF.

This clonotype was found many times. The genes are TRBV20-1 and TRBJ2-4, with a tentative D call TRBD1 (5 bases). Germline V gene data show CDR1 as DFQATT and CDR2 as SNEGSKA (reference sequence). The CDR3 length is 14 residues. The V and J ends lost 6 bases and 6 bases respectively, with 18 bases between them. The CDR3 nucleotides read TGCAGTGCATCACAGACATTAAGGGGAAACATTCAGTACTTC. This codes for CSASQTLRGNIQYF.

CDR3 protein: CASSLVRLAHYNEQFF. CDR3 sequence (DNA): TGTGCCAGCAGTTTAGTGAGGCTAGCGCATTACAATGAGCAGTTCTTC. This chain connects TRBV12-3 or TRBV12-4 to TRBJ2-1, with a possible D match to TRBD2 (6 bases). CDR3 length equals 16 residues. V was cut by 1 base and J by 4 bases, with 14 bases left in between.

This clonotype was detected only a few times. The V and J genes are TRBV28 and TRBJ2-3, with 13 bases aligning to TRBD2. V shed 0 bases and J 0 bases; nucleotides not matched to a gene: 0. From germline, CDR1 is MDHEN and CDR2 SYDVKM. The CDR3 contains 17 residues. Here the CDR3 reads CASSLWGLAGSTDTQYF. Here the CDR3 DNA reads TGTGCCAGCAGTTTATGGGGACTAGCGGGGAGCACAGATACGCAGTATTTT. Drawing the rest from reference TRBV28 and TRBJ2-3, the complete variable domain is DVKVTQSSRYLVKRTGEKVFLECVQDMDHENMFWYRQDPGLGLRLIYFSYDVKMKEKGDIPEGYSVSREKKERFSLILESASTNQTSMYLCASSLWGLAGSTDTQYFGPGTRLTVL.

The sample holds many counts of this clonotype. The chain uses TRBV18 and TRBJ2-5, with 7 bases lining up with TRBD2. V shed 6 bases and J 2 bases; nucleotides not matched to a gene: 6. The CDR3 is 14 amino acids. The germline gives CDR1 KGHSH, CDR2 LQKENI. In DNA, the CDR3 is TGTGCCAGCTCCTTAGCGGGCCCGCAAGAGACCCAGTACTTC. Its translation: CASSLAGPQETQYF.

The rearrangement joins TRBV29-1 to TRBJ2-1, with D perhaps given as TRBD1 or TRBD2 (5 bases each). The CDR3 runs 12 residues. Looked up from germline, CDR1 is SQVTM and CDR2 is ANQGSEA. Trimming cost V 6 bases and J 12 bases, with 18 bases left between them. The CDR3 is CSVHSGLLGQFF. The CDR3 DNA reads TGCAGCGTACATTCGGGGCTCTTGGGGCAGTTCTTC.

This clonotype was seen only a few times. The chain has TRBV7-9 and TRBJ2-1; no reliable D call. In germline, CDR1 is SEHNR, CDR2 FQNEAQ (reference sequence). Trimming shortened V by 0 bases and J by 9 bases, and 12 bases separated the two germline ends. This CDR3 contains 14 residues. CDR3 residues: CASSLAMLGREQFF. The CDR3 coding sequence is TGTGCCAGCAGCTTAGCGATGCTAGGGCGTGAGCAGTTCTTC.

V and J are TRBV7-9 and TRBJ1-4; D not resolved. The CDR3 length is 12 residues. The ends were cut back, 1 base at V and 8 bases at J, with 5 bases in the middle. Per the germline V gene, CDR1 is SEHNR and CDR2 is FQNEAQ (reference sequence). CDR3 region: CASSLGREKLFF. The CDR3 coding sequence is TGTGCCAGCAGCTTAGGCAGAGAAAAACTGTTTTTT.

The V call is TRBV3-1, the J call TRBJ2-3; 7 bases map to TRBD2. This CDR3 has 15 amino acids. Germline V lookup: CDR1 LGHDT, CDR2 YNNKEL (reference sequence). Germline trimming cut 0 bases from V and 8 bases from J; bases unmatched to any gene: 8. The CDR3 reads CASSQDRAGRSTQYF. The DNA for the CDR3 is TGTGCCAGCAGCCAAGATAGAGCCGGGAGGAGTACGCAGTATTTT.

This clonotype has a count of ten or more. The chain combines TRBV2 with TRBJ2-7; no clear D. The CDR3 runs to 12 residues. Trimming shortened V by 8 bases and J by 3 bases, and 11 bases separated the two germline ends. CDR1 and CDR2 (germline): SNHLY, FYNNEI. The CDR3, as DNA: TGTGCCAGCGGGTTCGACATCTACGAGCAGTACTTC. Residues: CASGFDIYEQYF.

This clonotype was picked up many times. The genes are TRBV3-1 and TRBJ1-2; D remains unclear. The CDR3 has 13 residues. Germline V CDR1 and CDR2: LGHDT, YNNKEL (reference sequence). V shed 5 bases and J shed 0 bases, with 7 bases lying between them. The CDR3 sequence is CASSFAANYGYTF. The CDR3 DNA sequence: TGTGCCAGCAGCTTTGCGGCTAACTATGGCTACACCTTC.

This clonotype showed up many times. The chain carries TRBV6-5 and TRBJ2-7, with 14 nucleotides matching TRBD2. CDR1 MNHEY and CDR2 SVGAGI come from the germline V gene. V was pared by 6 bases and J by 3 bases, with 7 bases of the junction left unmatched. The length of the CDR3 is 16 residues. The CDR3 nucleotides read TGTGCCAGCAGCTATGGACTAGCGGGAGGATTCTACGAGCAGTACTTC. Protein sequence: CASSYGLAGGFYEQYF.

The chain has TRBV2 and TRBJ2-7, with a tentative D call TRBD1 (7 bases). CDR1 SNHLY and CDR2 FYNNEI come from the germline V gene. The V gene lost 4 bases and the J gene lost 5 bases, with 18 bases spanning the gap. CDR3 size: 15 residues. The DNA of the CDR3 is TGTGCCAGCAGTGGGACAGGACTAATGTATGACGAGCAGTACTTC. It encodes CASSGTGLMYDEQYF.